This T cell receptor (beta chain) was found in a study of cytotoxic CD8 clonotypes in ibrutinib-treated CLL. Study-level background: After treatment lasting a median about 13 months, range 6 to 36, response samples were collected. Study-level results: Contraction or stability on treatment was seen for public clonotypes, which were uncommon. Clonality showed a rise at ibrutinib response that reversed toward baseline at progression. Baseline clonality exceeded age-matched healthy donors and tracked circulating CD8+ T-cell counts.

Profiled with immunoSEQ multiplex PCR; TCRdb holds only in-frame clones, not every one. Altogether 60,000 to 95,000 clones are present, roughly 83% being singletons, with the ten largest covering about 40%. Trimming at V came to 3 bases and at J to 6 bases, leaving 2 bases not matched to a gene. Germline V gene lookup returns CDR1 GTSNPN and CDR2 SVGIG (reference sequence). The length of the CDR3 is 14 residues. Concerning this clone: Its antigen remains unknown.

The sequence came from a human donor with chronic lymphocytic leukemia. The chain combines TRBV30 with TRBJ1-6; 10 bases line up with TRBD1. The specimen comprised PBMCs, sampled after 24 months of ibrutinib treatment. The CDR3 protein is CAWRGQGFNSPLHF. CDR3 DNA sequence: TGTGCCTGGAGGGGACAGGGGTTTAATTCACCCCTCCACTTT. The whole variable domain, filled in from reference TRBV30 and TRBJ1-6, reads SQTIHQWPATLVQPVGSPLSLECTVEGTSNPNLYWYRQAAGRGLQLLFYSVGIGQISSEVPQNLSASRPQDRQFILSSKKLLLSDSGFYLCAWRGQGFNSPLHFGNGTRLTVT.